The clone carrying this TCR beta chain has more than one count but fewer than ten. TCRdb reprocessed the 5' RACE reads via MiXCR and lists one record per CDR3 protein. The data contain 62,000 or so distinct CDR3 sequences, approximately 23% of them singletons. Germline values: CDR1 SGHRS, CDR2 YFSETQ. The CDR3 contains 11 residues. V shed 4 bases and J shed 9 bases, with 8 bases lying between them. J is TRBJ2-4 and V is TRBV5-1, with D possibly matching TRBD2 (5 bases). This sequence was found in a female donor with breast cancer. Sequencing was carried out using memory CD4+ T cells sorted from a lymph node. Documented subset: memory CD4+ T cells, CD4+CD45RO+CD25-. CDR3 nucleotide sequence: TGCGCCAGCAGCCTTGGGAGCATTCAGTACTTC. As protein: CASSLGSIQYF.